These 9 T cell receptor beta chains share one sample of origin, sequenced in a study of blood T cell repertoires in COVID-19. Sequenced by immunoSEQ multiplex PCR; TCRdb stores in-frame clones only, minus some. The table has 35,000 to 50,000 clones, 70% to 90% seen once. The sequencing sample was made of peripheral blood. All receptors derive from a human donor in a cohort sampled during active COVID-19.

The V and J genes are TRBV19 and TRBJ2-3, with a tentative D call TRBD2 (6 bases). Deletions cut 3 bases from V and 4 bases from J, with 11 bases between. CDR1 LNHDA and CDR2 SQIVND come from the germline V gene (reference sequence). The CDR3 runs 14 residues. The CDR3 DNA sequence: TGTGCCAGTAGTATCACCGGGGGTGCAGATACGCAGTATTTT. Its protein product is CASSITGGADTQYF.

The chain employs TRBV6-1 and TRBJ2-7; D ambiguous. V dropped 3 bases and J dropped 2 bases, with 8 bases sitting between them. CDR1 and CDR2 (germline): MNHNS, SASEGT. CDR3 length: 13 amino acids. The CDR3 DNA reads as TGTGCCAGCAGTGAGGTAGTCCCCTACGAGCAGTACTTC. Protein: CASSEVVPYEQYF.

This chain joins TRBV9 and TRBJ2-4; a possible D gene is TRBD2 (7 bases). Germline assignment: CDR1 SGDLS and CDR2 YYNGEE. The CDR3 has 16 residues. The V and J ends lost 7 bases and 0 bases respectively, with 17 bases between them. The CDR3 region is CASARGGGLAKNIQYF. For the CDR3, the DNA is TGTGCCAGCGCGCGTGGCGGGGGCTTAGCCAAAAACATTCAGTACTTC.

V and J are TRBV6-1 and TRBJ2-1; 7 bases agree with TRBD2. The junction had 7 bases not matched to a gene; V was cut back by 2 bases and J by 6 bases. CDR3 length: 15 residues. Germline loops: CDR1 MNHNS, CDR2 SASEGT. The CDR3 DNA is TGTGCCAGCAGTGAACCCCGACTAGCCCGCAATGAGCAGTTCTTC. This gives the protein CASSEPRLARNEQFF.

The rearrangement links TRBV7-9 to TRBJ1-4, with D possibly being TRBD1 (5 bases). In germline, CDR1 is SEHNR, CDR2 FQNEAQ (reference sequence). Trimming pared 5 bases from V and 6 bases from J, leaving 13 bases between. The length of the CDR3 is 14 residues. The CDR3 DNA reads as TGTGCCAGCAGCGACAGTGTTAATTATGAAAAACTGTTTTTT. This encodes CASSDSVNYEKLFF. The full variable domain, with the rest looked up from reference TRBV7-9 and TRBJ1-4, is DTGVSQNPRHKITKRGQNVTFRCDPISEHNRLYWYRQTLGQGPEFLTYFQNEAQLEKSRLLSDRFSAERPKGSFSTLEIQRTEQGDSAMYLCASSDSVNYEKLFFGSGTQLSVL.

The chain has TRBV2 and TRBJ2-5; 8 bases fit TRBD2. Trimming at V came to 7 bases and at J to 5 bases, leaving 15 bases not matched to a gene. CDR3 length: 16 amino acids. Germline CDR1 and CDR2: SNHLY and FYNNEI. The CDR3 nucleotides are TGTGCCAGCATACTAGCGGTCCACCTCCCGGGGGAGACCCAGTACTTC. This translates into CASILAVHLPGETQYF. The whole variable domain, remainder taken from reference TRBV2 and TRBJ2-5, is EPEVTQTPSHQVTQMGQEVILRCVPISNHLYFYWYRQILGQKVEFLVSFYNNEISEKSEIFDDQFSVERPDGSNFTLKIRSTKLEDSAMYFCASILAVHLPGETQYFGPGTRLLVL.

This chain joins TRBV7-3 and TRBJ2-3, with 8 bases aligning to TRBD2. Germline values: CDR1 SGHTA, CDR2 FQGTGA. This CDR3 is built from 14 residues. Unmatched junction bases numbered 3, after V lost 2 bases and J lost 5 bases. CDR3 DNA sequence: TGTGCCAGCAGCTTAGACCGGGGGGGAGATACGCAGTATTTT. This translates into CASSLDRGGDTQYF.

The chain carries TRBV5-1 and TRBJ2-2, with 9 nucleotides matching TRBD2. CDR3 length: 15 residues. Unmatched junction bases numbered 7, after V lost 4 bases and J lost 6 bases. Germline V gene data show CDR1 as SGHRS and CDR2 as YFSETQ. The CDR3 nucleotides read TGCGCCAGCAGCGCCAGGACTAGCGAGGCCGGGGAGCTGTTTTTT. The encoded protein is CASSARTSEAGELFF.

The chain carries TRBV19 and TRBJ2-5; TRBD2 aligns across 7 bases. V was pared by 5 bases and J by 4 bases, with 7 bases of the junction left unmatched. Germline V lookup: CDR1 LNHDA, CDR2 SQIVND (reference sequence). CDR3 size: 14 residues. CDR3 protein: CASSSLALAETQYF. The CDR3 nucleotides read TGTGCCAGTAGTTCACTAGCGCTGGCAGAGACCCAGTACTTC.